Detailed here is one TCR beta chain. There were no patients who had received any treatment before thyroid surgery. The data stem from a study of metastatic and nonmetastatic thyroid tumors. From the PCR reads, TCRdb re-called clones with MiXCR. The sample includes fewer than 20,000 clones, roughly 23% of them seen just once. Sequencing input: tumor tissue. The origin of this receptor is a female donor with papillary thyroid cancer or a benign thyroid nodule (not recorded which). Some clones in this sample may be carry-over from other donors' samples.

The CDR3 is CASTPTSGRTADTQYF. Here the CDR3 DNA reads TGTGCCAGCACCCCGACTAGCGGGAGAACGGCAGATACGCAGTATTTT. The rearrangement uses TRBV11-1 and TRBJ2-3; TRBD2 aligns across 12 bases. CDR3 length equals 16 residues. V was clipped by 7 bases and J by 4 bases; unmatched bases: 9. Looked up from germline, CDR1 is SGHAT and CDR2 is FQDESV (reference sequence).